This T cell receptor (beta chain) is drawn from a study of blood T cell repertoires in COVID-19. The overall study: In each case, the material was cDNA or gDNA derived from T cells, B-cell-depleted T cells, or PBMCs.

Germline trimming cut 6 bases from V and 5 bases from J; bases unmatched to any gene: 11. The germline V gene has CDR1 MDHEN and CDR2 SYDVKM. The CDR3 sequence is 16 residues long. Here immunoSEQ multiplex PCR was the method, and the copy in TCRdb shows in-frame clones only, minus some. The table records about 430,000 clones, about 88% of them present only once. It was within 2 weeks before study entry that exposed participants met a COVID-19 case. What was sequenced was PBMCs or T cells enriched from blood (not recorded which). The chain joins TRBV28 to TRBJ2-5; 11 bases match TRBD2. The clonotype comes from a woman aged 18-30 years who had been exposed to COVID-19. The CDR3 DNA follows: TGTGCCAGCAGCAATCTCTTGGGGACTAGCGGCGAGACCCAGTACTTC. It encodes CASSNLLGTSGETQYF.